This T cell receptor (beta chain) was found in a study of T cell responses to AZD1222 COVID-19 vaccine. Germline CDR1 MNHEY, CDR2 SVGAGI. The CDR3 covers 13 residues. V lost 9 bases to trimming and J lost 6 bases; unmatched junction nucleotides: 5. This clone has only a few counts. Antigen specificity is unknown. Pooling was applied to second doses at about 4 or about 12 weeks. The assay was immunoSEQ multiplex PCR, and TCRdb's table has in-frame clones only and misses some. The sample lists some 280,000 clones, almost 95% occurring once. Notes on the study in general: Only six AZD1222 recipients tested seropositive at baseline. Sampling captured repertoires only after the peak T cell response. Mapped onto spike, vaccine-associated CD4 TCRs spanned it and were dominant at 160-218 and 743-854.

This sequence was found in an adult who received the AZD1222 COVID-19 vaccine. The sequences come from peripheral blood, collected 28 days after the second AZD1222 dose. The chain uses TRBV6-5 and TRBJ1-5, with 10 nucleotides matching TRBD1. The CDR3 sequence: CASRGQGRQPQHF. The DNA of the CDR3 is TGTGCCAGTCGGGGACAGGGGCGTCAGCCCCAGCATTTT.